The rows below give T cell receptor beta chains drawn from one sample of a study of cytomegalovirus exposure and HLA in healthy donors. The data were produced by immunoSEQ multiplex PCR, yet TCRdb's version contains in-frame clones alone and is incomplete. The sample consists of roughly 62,000 clones, just under 95% of them appearing once. The sample was PBMCs. The receptor set was obtained from a man younger than 35 in good health and CMV-seronegative. Each CDR3 is given with its conserved first and last residue. The D gene is left open where the match is weak. The size field is filled for only some rows; it gives once, few, many or a size class.

d_gene: TRBD1; j_gene: TRBJ1-5; v_gene: TRBV25-1; abundance: .; CDR3nt: TGTGCCAGCAGTCCAAACAATGGACAGGGGGCCGGTCAGCCCCAGCATTTT; CDR3aa: CASSPNNGQGAGQPQHF
d_gene: TRBD2; j_gene: TRBJ2-2; v_gene: TRBV30; abundance: .; CDR3nt: TGTGCCTGGAAGCAGCGACCGGGACTAGAGAAAGGCACCGGGGAGCTGTTTTTT; CDR3aa: CAWKQRPGLEKGTGELFF
d_gene: TRBD2; j_gene: TRBJ2-3; v_gene: TRBV2; abundance: .; CDR3nt: TGTGCCAGCAGAAGCCAGCGGGATAGCCCGCAGTATTTT; CDR3aa: CASRSQRDSPQYF
d_gene: TRBD2; j_gene: TRBJ2-3; v_gene: TRBV30; abundance: .; CDR3nt: TGTGCCTGGGGGGGGACTAGCGGGAGGAGAACAGATACGCAGTATTTT; CDR3aa: CAWGGTSGRRTDTQYF
d_gene: .; j_gene: TRBJ2-2; v_gene: TRBV7-2; abundance: .; CDR3nt: TGTGCCAGCAGCTTAATACAGAGTGGCACCGGGGAGCTGTTTTTT; CDR3aa: CASSLIQSGTGELFF
d_gene: .; j_gene: TRBJ2-1; v_gene: TRBV2; abundance: .; CDR3nt: TGTGCCAGCAGTCCACTTAGGGACACTATTCGGCGTGAGCAGTTCTTC; CDR3aa: CASSPLRDTIRREQFF
d_gene: TRBD2; j_gene: TRBJ2-7; v_gene: TRBV10-1; abundance: once; CDR3nt: TGCGCCAGCAGTGAAAAGCGGGGGATCTACGAGCAGTACTTC; CDR3aa: CASSEKRGIYEQYF
d_gene: TRBD1; j_gene: TRBJ2-3; v_gene: TRBV19; abundance: .; CDR3nt: TGTGCCAGTAGTGGCCGGACAGGCCTCAGCACAGATACGCAGTATTTT; CDR3aa: CASSGRTGLSTDTQYF
d_gene: TRBD1; j_gene: TRBJ1-2; v_gene: TRBV6-5; abundance: .; CDR3nt: TGTGCCAGCAGGCCCTTAGGGGACAGGGGGTATGGCTACACCTTC; CDR3aa: CASRPLGDRGYGYTF
d_gene: TRBD1; j_gene: TRBJ1-2; v_gene: TRBV7-2; abundance: .; CDR3nt: TGTGCCAGCAGCACCCGGACAGGGGAGAATGGCTACACCTTC; CDR3aa: CASSTRTGENGYTF
d_gene: .; j_gene: TRBJ2-3; v_gene: TRBV29-1; abundance: .; CDR3nt: TGCAGCGTTGAGGGCAGGGCTAGCACAGATACGCAGTATTTT; CDR3aa: CSVEGRASTDTQYF
d_gene: .; j_gene: TRBJ2-3; v_gene: TRBV7-2; abundance: .; CDR3nt: TGTGCCAGCAGCTTCGGTGTAATAGATACGCAGTATTTT; CDR3aa: CASSFGVIDTQYF
d_gene: TRBD1; j_gene: TRBJ2-7; v_gene: TRBV4-1; abundance: .; CDR3nt: TGCGCCAGCAGCCAAACAACCGGGACAGACTACGAGCAGTACTTC; CDR3aa: CASSQTTGTDYEQYF
d_gene: .; j_gene: TRBJ2-7; v_gene: TRBV10-3; abundance: .; CDR3nt: TGTGCCATCAGCGGACAGCTTCTCGAGCAGTACTTC; CDR3aa: CAISGQLLEQYF
d_gene: .; j_gene: TRBJ2-7; v_gene: TRBV28; abundance: .; CDR3nt: TGTGCCAGCAGAGTGAACCAGGGTCACGAGCAGTACTTC; CDR3aa: CASRVNQGHEQYF
d_gene: TRBD2; j_gene: TRBJ2-2; v_gene: TRBV19; abundance: .; CDR3nt: TGTGCCAGTAGGAGCTTGGGACTAGCGGATGACACCGGGGAGCTGTTTTTT; CDR3aa: CASRSLGLADDTGELFF
d_gene: .; j_gene: TRBJ1-2; v_gene: TRBV28; abundance: .; CDR3nt: TGTGCCAGCAGGGACAGTAACTATGGCTACACCTTC; CDR3aa: CASRDSNYGYTF
d_gene: .; j_gene: TRBJ2-3; v_gene: TRBV27; abundance: once; CDR3nt: TGTGCCAGCAGTAAACAGGGTCGCACAGATACGCAGTATTTT; CDR3aa: CASSKQGRTDTQYF
d_gene: TRBD2; j_gene: TRBJ2-1; v_gene: TRBV12-5; abundance: .; CDR3nt: TGTGCTAGTGGTTTTGGGAGTATCGTGACTAGCGGGTATTCCTACAATGAGCAGTTCTTC; CDR3aa: CASGFGSIVTSGYSYNEQFF
d_gene: .; j_gene: TRBJ1-4; v_gene: TRBV18; abundance: .; CDR3nt: TGTGCCAGCTCACCGGGGCAGAATGAAAAACTGTTTTTT; CDR3aa: CASSPGQNEKLFF
d_gene: TRBD1; j_gene: TRBJ1-4; v_gene: TRBV5-1; abundance: .; CDR3nt: TGCGCCAGCAGCAGGACCTCCGGGACAGGGAATGAAAAACTGTTTTTT; CDR3aa: CASSRTSGTGNEKLFF
d_gene: TRBD2; j_gene: TRBJ2-6; v_gene: TRBV19; abundance: .; CDR3nt: TGTGCCAGTAGTCGGGGGGAGGGGTCTGGGGCCAACGTCCTGACTTTC; CDR3aa: CASSRGEGSGANVLTF
d_gene: .; j_gene: TRBJ1-1; v_gene: TRBV7-8; abundance: .; CDR3nt: TGTGCCAGCAGCCGAGTTGGGGCAAACACTGAAGCTTTCTTT; CDR3aa: CASSRVGANTEAFF
d_gene: .; j_gene: TRBJ2-1; v_gene: TRBV15; abundance: .; CDR3nt: TGTGCCACCAGCTCGCTAGCGACGAACAATGAGCAGTTCTTC; CDR3aa: CATSSLATNNEQFF
d_gene: .; j_gene: TRBJ2-1; v_gene: TRBV7-8; abundance: .; CDR3nt: TGTGCCAGCAGCTCAGACAGGCCCAATGAGCAGTTCTTC; CDR3aa: CASSSDRPNEQFF
d_gene: TRBD1; j_gene: TRBJ1-2; v_gene: TRBV6-6; abundance: .; CDR3nt: TGTGCCAGCACCCGGGACAGGGTAGCGGGCTACACCTTC; CDR3aa: CASTRDRVAGYTF
d_gene: TRBD2; j_gene: TRBJ2-7; v_gene: TRBV14; abundance: .; CDR3nt: TGTGCCAGCAGCCACGTAGCGGGAGTGGCCTACGAGCAGTACTTC; CDR3aa: CASSHVAGVAYEQYF
d_gene: .; j_gene: TRBJ1-1; v_gene: TRBV11-2; abundance: .; CDR3nt: TGTGCCAGCAGCTTAGGCGGGCAGGCGAACACTGAAGCTTTCTTT; CDR3aa: CASSLGGQANTEAFF
d_gene: .; j_gene: TRBJ2-1; v_gene: TRBV7-3; abundance: .; CDR3nt: TGTGCCAGCAGCTTAGGTGGGAGCGCCTACAATGAGCAGTTCTTC; CDR3aa: CASSLGGSAYNEQFF
d_gene: .; j_gene: TRBJ1-2; v_gene: TRBV28; abundance: few; CDR3nt: TGTGCCAGCAGTCTCCGCCAGGGGAACTATGGCTACACCTTC; CDR3aa: CASSLRQGNYGYTF
d_gene: .; j_gene: TRBJ2-2; v_gene: TRBV14; abundance: .; CDR3nt: TGTGCCAGCAGCCCGACAGAAAAGTACACCGGGGAGCTGTTTTTT; CDR3aa: CASSPTEKYTGELFF
d_gene: TRBD2; j_gene: TRBJ2-7; v_gene: TRBV7-2; abundance: .; CDR3nt: TGTGCCAGCAGCTTTTCTCGCGGGAGCTCCTACGAGCAGTACTTC; CDR3aa: CASSFSRGSSYEQYF